The 20 T cell receptor beta chains below were found in one sample sequenced in a study of identical twins. MiXCR was run by TCRdb on the 5' RACE reads, yielding one entry per CDR3 protein. The sample lists under 900,000 distinct CDR3 sequences, about 18% seen once, with about an eighth in the top ten. The same specimen was also included in a second study, on T cells expressing NK-cell markers.

The sequenced material came from PBMCs. Receptors were obtained from a woman in her late teens or twenties in good health.

V and J are TRBV6-2 or TRBV6-3 and TRBJ2-2, with D tentatively TRBD2 (6 bases). The CDR3 is made up of 15 amino acids. Trimming removed 5 bases from V and 6 bases from J, with 16 bases in between. Germline CDR1 reads MNHEY; CDR2 reads SVGEGT. The CDR3 sequence: CASSRLGSGSGELFF. DNA of the CDR3: TGTGCCAGCAGTCGACTAGGATCAGGCTCCGGGGAGCTGTTTTTT.

The chain couples TRBV6-5 to TRBJ2-5; 10 bases are a match to TRBD2. This CDR3 contains 15 residues. With V trimmed by 5 bases and J by 5 bases, 8 bases remained unmatched. CDR1 MNHEY and CDR2 SVGAGI come from the germline V gene. The CDR3 DNA sequence: TGTGCCAGCAGTAACGAGCGGGAGGGGGACGAGACCCAGTACTTC. Protein: CASSNEREGDETQYF.

The chain recombines TRBV4-3 with TRBJ2-1; 9 bases map to TRBD2. The CDR3 extends over 18 amino acids. Germline trimming cut 1 base from V and 6 bases from J; bases unmatched to any gene: 13. Germline CDR1 LGHNA, CDR2 YSLEER. CDR3 loop: CASSQGGSSGRLVNEQFF. DNA for the CDR3: TGCGCCAGCAGCCAAGGAGGCTCAAGCGGGAGGTTGGTCAATGAGCAGTTCTTC.

This clonotype has a handful of counts. The chain uses TRBV10-3 and TRBJ2-1; 9 bases are a match to TRBD2. CDR1 and CDR2 (germline): ENHRY, SYGVKD. The V segment lost 3 bases and the J segment 8 bases; nucleotides outside the gene matches: 8. The CDR3 has 15 amino acids. CDR3 coding DNA: TGTGCCATCAGTGATTTCCCTAGCGGGATGTATGAGCAGTTCTTC. Translating it yields CAISDFPSGMYEQFF.

CDR3 amino acids: CSARDPRGANEKLFF. The CDR3 DNA is TGCAGTGCTAGAGATCCAAGGGGAGCTAATGAAAAACTGTTTTTT. V usage is TRBV20-1 and J usage is TRBJ1-4; weak D call: TRBD1 (5 bases). V dropped 0 bases and J dropped 3 bases, with 11 bases sitting between them. This CDR3 contains 15 residues. The germline CDR1 and CDR2 sequences are DFQATT and SNEGSKA (reference sequence).

V and J are TRBV30 and TRBJ2-7, with TRBD2 as a possible D gene (5 bases). Germline V gives CDR1 GTSNPN, CDR2 SVGIG (reference sequence). V dropped 3 bases and J dropped 12 bases, with 15 bases sitting between them. The CDR3 is 11 residues long. CDR3 protein: CAWSQSSLGYF. In DNA form, the CDR3 reads TGTGCCTGGAGCCAGTCTAGCTTGGGGTACTTC. Variable domain in full (rest from reference TRBV30 and TRBJ2-7): SQTIHQWPATLVQPVGSPLSLECTVEGTSNPNLYWYRQAAGRGLQLLFYSVGIGQISSEVPQNLSASRPQDRQFILSSKKLLLSDSGFYLCAWSQSSLGYFGPGTRLTVT.

The chain recombines TRBV4-3 with TRBJ2-2, with TRBD2 as a possible D gene (7 bases). With 0 bases removed from V and 5 bases from J, the gap between germline ends came to 19 bases. The CDR3 totals 18 residues. CDR1 is LGHNA and CDR2 is YSLEER in the germline V gene. CDR3 bases: TGCGCCAGCAGCCAAGAGGGGGGCGGGAGAAGGCTTACCGGGGAGCTGTTTTTT. Its translation: CASSQEGGGRRLTGELFF.

The rearrangement links TRBV7-9 to TRBJ2-7; maybe TRBD1 (5 bases). Trimming left V 5 bases short and J 1 base short, with 9 bases between. The germline V gene has CDR1 SEHNR and CDR2 FQNEAQ (reference sequence). This CDR3 is 13 amino acids long. In DNA form, the CDR3 reads TGTGCCAGCAGCCCGCGACAGTCCTACGAGCAGTACTTC. Its protein is CASSPRQSYEQYF.

This rearrangement joins TRBV29-1 to TRBJ2-3; TRBD2 is a possible D gene (6 bases). The germline gives CDR1 SQVTM, CDR2 ANQGSEA. V lost 4 bases and J 0 bases, leaving 11 bases between the germline ends. This CDR3 is 14 amino acids long. CDR3 nucleotides: TGCAGCGTTGGGGGGGTACCTAGCACAGATACGCAGTATTTT. Protein sequence: CSVGGVPSTDTQYF.

The chain links TRBV6-1 to TRBJ2-5; unclear D gene. The germline gives CDR1 MNHNS, CDR2 SASEGT. This CDR3 is built from 12 residues. The CDR3 reads CGLARPKETQYF. As DNA, the CDR3 is TGTGGGTTAGCTAGGCCAAAAGAGACCCAGTACTTC.

In its sample, this clonotype was seen a few times. The rearrangement uses TRBV4-2 and TRBJ1-2, with unresolved D. The CDR3 contains 11 residues. The ends were cut back, 3 bases at V and 5 bases at J, with 4 bases in the middle. The germline CDR1 and CDR2 sequences are LGHNA and YNFKEQ. The CDR3 here is CASSQRYGYTF. CDR3 sequence (DNA): TGTGCCAGCAGCCAGAGATATGGCTACACCTTC.

The table lists this clonotype with a few counts. The CDR3 protein is CASTSGLNNEQFF. For the CDR3, the DNA is TGCGCCAGCACTAGCGGGTTGAACAATGAGCAGTTCTTC. V gene TRBV5-1 combines with J gene TRBJ2-1; 8 positions match TRBD2. The CDR3 has 13 amino acids. V shed 6 bases, J shed 5 bases, and the junction held 4 bases outside the gene matches. In germline, CDR1 is SGHRS, CDR2 YFSETQ.

The rearrangement links TRBV5-5 to TRBJ1-2; D gene unclear. There are 15 residues in the CDR3. Deletions cut 5 bases from V and 0 bases from J, with 14 bases between. Germline CDR1 SGHKS, CDR2 YYEKEE (reference sequence). The CDR3 spells CASRSLLTTNYGYTF. The DNA of the CDR3 is TGTGCCAGCAGATCCCTCCTCACCACTAACTATGGCTACACCTTC.

The chain combines TRBV12-3 or TRBV12-4 with TRBJ2-1, with 14 bases aligning to TRBD2. This CDR3 contains 15 residues. The V gene end was trimmed by 5 bases and the J gene end by 7 bases; junction bases not matched to a gene: 4. The DNA of the CDR3 is TGTGCCAGCAGTCGAAGGACTAGCGGGAGGAATGAGCAGTTCTTC. This gives the protein CASSRRTSGRNEQFF.

The CDR3 DNA follows: TGTGCCAGCAGCTTAAGTGTTTTCCAGGGGGGGAGCTACAATGAGCAGTTCTTC. Translated: CASSLSVFQGGSYNEQFF. This chain joins TRBV11-1 and TRBJ2-1; D could derive from TRBD1 or TRBD2 (7 bases each). The CDR3 consists of 18 residues. The germline V gene encodes CDR1 SGHAT and CDR2 FQDESV (reference sequence). V was shortened by 2 bases and J by 3 bases, with 20 bases between the two germline ends.

The genes are TRBV9 and TRBJ2-1, with D possibly being TRBD1 or TRBD2 (5 bases each). The germline CDR1 and CDR2 sequences are SGDLS and YYNGEE. The V end lost 3 bases, the J end lost 0 bases, and 10 bases lay between the germline ends. CDR3 size: 15 residues. CDR3 nucleotides: TGTGCCAGCAGCGGCGAGGGGAGCTCCTACAATGAGCAGTTCTTC. Protein: CASSGEGSSYNEQFF.

The chain links TRBV2 to TRBJ1-2; D ambiguous. This CDR3 spans 13 amino acids. V lost 4 bases and J 8 bases, leaving 14 bases between the germline ends. CDR1 and CDR2 from the germline V gene are SNHLY and FYNNEI. The CDR3 DNA reads as TGTGCCAGCAGTGCCGTGGGTCACGGAGGCTACACCTTC. Protein: CASSAVGHGGYTF.

V gene TRBV5-1 combines with J gene TRBJ2-7; 7 bases agree with TRBD1. The V segment lost 0 bases and the J segment 4 bases; nucleotides outside the gene matches: 10. CDR1 is SGHRS, CDR2 YFSETQ, per germline. This CDR3 comprises 16 residues. The CDR3 bases are TGCGCCAGCAGCTTGGCTGCCGGGACAGCATATTACGAGCAGTACTTC. Translation: CASSLAAGTAYYEQYF.

This clonotype came up a few times. This chain joins TRBV29-1 and TRBJ1-1; possibly TRBD1 for D (5 bases). Germline V gene data show CDR1 as SQVTM and CDR2 as ANQGSEA. This CDR3 is built from 13 residues. V was pared by 4 bases and J by 0 bases, with 9 bases between. The CDR3 here is CSVVQGMNTEAFF. The CDR3 nucleotides are TGCAGCGTTGTGCAGGGCATGAACACTGAAGCTTTCTTT.

This chain links TRBV20-1 with TRBJ2-1, with 12 bases aligning to TRBD2. The CDR3 is 17 residues long. V trimming: 4 bases; J trimming: 7 bases; junction bases outside the gene matches: 14. CDR1 is DFQATT, CDR2 SNEGSKA, per germline (reference sequence). CDR3 nucleotides: TGCAGTGCTATAACGACTAGCGGGAGTCGCAGGGGGAATGAGCAGTTCTTC. Translated, it gives CSAITTSGSRRGNEQFF.